Shown below are 32 T cell receptor beta chains from a single sample sequenced in a study of blood T cells in healthy people across ages. Primers used in a second PCR of about 6 to 11 cycles were a sample-barcoded 5' primer and a J-beta primer mix. One entry per CDR3 protein results from TCRdb running MiXCR on the 5' RACE reads. The sample includes fewer than 1.5 million distinct CDR3 sequences, roughly 40% of them seen just once. The sequenced sample was blood. The receptor set was obtained from a woman younger than 35 in good health.

The genes are TRBV7-6 and TRBJ2-1; no reliable D call. There are 14 residues in the CDR3. Trimming pared 3 bases from V and 10 bases from J, leaving 16 bases between. Germline V lookup: CDR1 SGHVS, CDR2 FNYEAQ. This chain's CDR3 is CASSFLPTADEQFF. The CDR3 DNA sequence: TGTGCCAGCAGCTTTCTCCCCACCGCGGACGAGCAGTTCTTC.

The rearrangement links TRBV20-1 to TRBJ2-1; TRBD2 agrees at 7 bases. The CDR3 length is 17 residues. Germline lookup yields CDR1 DFQATT and CDR2 SNEGSKA (reference sequence). The J segment lost 7 bases and the V segment lost 0 bases, leaving 15 bases of the junction unmatched. CDR3 sequence: CSARDFGRGDPMNEQFF. CDR3 in DNA: TGCAGTGCTAGAGATTTTGGCCGGGGGGATCCCATGAATGAGCAGTTCTTC.

The chain employs TRBV6-5 and TRBJ2-4, with a possible D match to TRBD2 (5 bases). Germline CDR1 MNHEY, CDR2 SVGAGI. Trimming removed 8 bases at V and 8 bases at J, with 16 bases between. The CDR3 has 13 amino acids. In DNA, the CDR3 is TGTGCCAGCGCGGGCCCTAGTTTTGACATTCAGTACTTC. As protein: CASAGPSFDIQYF.

CDR3: CASSLKGGPRYGYTF. The CDR3 DNA reads as TGTGCCAGCAGTTTGAAAGGGGGCCCCCGCTATGGCTACACCTTC. J is TRBJ1-2 and V is TRBV27; the match to TRBD1 covers 7 bases. Germline V gene sequence: CDR1 MNHEY, CDR2 SMNVEV (reference sequence). V lost 3 bases and J lost 4; bases outside the gene matches: 8. The CDR3 spans 15 residues.

This clonotype occurred a few times. V usage is TRBV20-1 and J usage is TRBJ1-2; a possible D gene is TRBD1 (5 bases). Trimming removed 3 bases from V and 3 bases from J, with 11 bases in between. The length of the CDR3 is 13 residues. CDR1 and CDR2 (germline): DFQATT, SNEGSKA (reference sequence). This chain's CDR3 is CSARGPADYGYTF. The CDR3 coding sequence is TGCAGTGCTAGGGGGCCGGCTGACTATGGCTACACCTTC.

This clonotype appeared a few times. As DNA, the CDR3 is TGTGCCAGCAGTTCCGCGTCGCAAACAACAGATACGCAGTATTTT. Protein product: CASSSASQTTDTQYF. The V and J genes are TRBV12-3 or TRBV12-4 and TRBJ2-3, with D unclear. The V and J ends lost 4 bases and 3 bases respectively, with 14 bases between them. CDR3 length equals 15 residues.

The rearrangement joins TRBV20-1 to TRBJ2-5, with D perhaps assigned TRBD1 or TRBD2 (6 bases each). The CDR3 is 12 residues long. Germline CDR1 reads DFQATT; CDR2 reads SNEGSKA (reference sequence). Here the CDR3 reads CSLTGAQETQYF. The CDR3 DNA is TGCAGCCTAACGGGGGCTCAAGAGACCCAGTACTTC.

This chain connects TRBV12-3 or TRBV12-4 to TRBJ1-5, with 11 bases identical to TRBD1. This CDR3 contains 15 residues. The V and J ends lost 7 bases and 4 bases, in that order; junction bases with no gene match: 6. CDR3 in amino acids: CASTGGQGANQPQHF. CDR3 DNA sequence: TGTGCCAGCACCGGAGGACAGGGGGCGAATCAGCCCCAGCATTTT.

The V call is TRBV4-2, the J call TRBJ1-1; D not resolved. Germline-derived CDR1 and CDR2 are LGHNA and YNFKEQ. The CDR3 has 15 residues. With 0 bases removed from V and 2 bases from J, the gap between germline ends came to 10 bases. The CDR3, as DNA: TGTGCCAGCAGCCAAGAATGGGGAGACAACACTGAAGCTTTCTTT. It yields the protein CASSQEWGDNTEAFF.

The rearrangement uses TRBV12-3 or TRBV12-4 and TRBJ1-5; 7 bases map to TRBD1. The V segment lost 5 bases and the J segment 6 bases; nucleotides outside the gene matches: 7. The length of the CDR3 is 14 residues. The CDR3 bases are TGTGCCAGCAGTCCCTCAGGGGGGGGTCAGCCCCAGCATTTT. It yields the protein CASSPSGGGQPQHF.

Points on this clonotype: A junction boundary mismatches the germline segment, possibly from a read error. The rearrangement links TRBV20-1 to TRBJ1-1; D possibly corresponds to TRBD1 (5 bases). Germline-derived CDR1 and CDR2 are DFQATT and SNEGSKA (reference sequence). The CDR3 has 14 amino acids. As DNA, the CDR3 is TGTAGTGCCATCGGGACCTTCATGAACACTGAAGCTTTCTTT. This sequence encodes CSAIGTFMNTEAFF.

This clonotype occurred many times. V gene TRBV20-1 combines with J gene TRBJ2-3, with D perhaps matching TRBD1 or TRBD2 (6 bases each). The V and J ends lost 0 bases and 5 bases respectively, with 15 bases between them. The germline V gene has CDR1 DFQATT and CDR2 SNEGSKA (reference sequence). The CDR3 runs to 15 residues. This CDR3 is CSARDTAGGGDTQYF. As DNA, the CDR3 is TGCAGTGCTAGAGATACAGCCGGAGGGGGAGATACGCAGTATTTT.

J is TRBJ1-2 and V is TRBV9, with D uncertain. Germline V gives CDR1 SGDLS, CDR2 YYNGEE. Trimming removed 3 bases at V and 0 bases at J, with 9 bases between. CDR3 length equals 14 residues. The CDR3 protein is CASSGIGPNYGYTF. CDR3 in DNA: TGTGCCAGCAGCGGAATAGGGCCTAACTATGGCTACACCTTC.

The V gene is TRBV28, the J gene TRBJ2-1; no clear D. The V gene's germline CDR1 is MDHEN and CDR2 SYDVKM. Trimming left V 3 bases short and J 6 bases short, with 9 bases between. The CDR3 contains 13 residues. The CDR3 here is CASSFPPPNEQFF. In DNA, the CDR3 is TGTGCCAGCAGTTTTCCCCCCCCCAATGAGCAGTTCTTC.

The table lists this clonotype with many counts. The rearrangement links TRBV20-1 to TRBJ2-5; D is unclear. Germline loops: CDR1 DFQATT, CDR2 SNEGSKA (reference sequence). CDR3 size: 11 residues. V was pared by 4 bases and J by 4 bases, with 7 bases between. The chain's CDR3 is CSAITTETQYF. The CDR3, as DNA: TGCAGTGCTATAACGACAGAGACCCAGTACTTC.

The chain has TRBV7-9 and TRBJ2-7; 12 bases line up with TRBD1. The CDR3 covers 15 residues. The germline V gene has CDR1 SEHNR and CDR2 FQNEAQ (reference sequence). V was pared by 4 bases and J by 7 bases, with 8 bases of the junction left unmatched. The CDR3 region has the DNA TGTGCCAGCAGCTACTCGGGACAGGGGGCGTCTGAGCAGTACTTC. The encoded protein is CASSYSGQGASEQYF.

This clonotype was found a few times. The genes are TRBV11-2 and TRBJ2-3, with 7 bases matching TRBD2. The germline V gene has CDR1 SGHAT and CDR2 FQNNGV. Trimming removed 5 bases from V and 7 bases from J; junction bases left unmatched: 12. This CDR3 is built from 15 residues. The CDR3 DNA sequence: TGTGCCAGCAGCCCGTCGGGGGACTATGACAATACGCAGTATTTT. Translating it yields CASSPSGDYDNTQYF.

This clonotype was found once. The chain recombines TRBV3-1 with TRBJ2-5, with D unresolved. Germline values: CDR1 LGHDT, CDR2 YNNKEL (reference sequence). The CDR3 extends over 14 amino acids. V gave up 8 bases and J gave up 3 bases, with 16 bases separating them. The CDR3 DNA reads TGTGCCAGCGGGTTGGCCCAGAGTGAAGAGACCCAGTACTTC. Its protein is CASGLAQSEETQYF.

This clonotype occurred a few times. The rearrangement uses TRBV5-1 and TRBJ1-6, with 8 bases fitting TRBD1. V trimming: 3 bases; J trimming: 4 bases; junction bases outside the gene matches: 9. The CDR3 is 17 amino acids. Germline CDR1 is SGHRS and CDR2 is YFSETQ. The CDR3 loop is CASSYADRGSYNSPLHF. The CDR3 coding sequence is TGCGCCAGCAGCTATGCCGACAGGGGATCATATAATTCACCCCTCCACTTT. The full variable domain, rest sourced from reference TRBV5-1 and TRBJ1-6, is KAGVTQTPRYLIKTRGQQVTLSCSPISGHRSVSWYQQTPGQGLQFLFEYFSETQRNKGNFPGRFSGRQFSNSRSEMNVSTLELGDSALYLCASSYADRGSYNSPLHFGNGTRLTVT.

The V call is TRBV25-1, the J call TRBJ1-5; TRBD1 is a possible D gene (5 bases). Trimming took 3 bases from V and 5 from J, leaving 11 bases between them. The CDR3 sequence is 14 residues long. Germline V CDR1 and CDR2: MGHDK, SYGVNS. Here the CDR3 DNA reads TGTGCCAGCAGTGATGGGGGGGGTTATCAGCCCCAGCATTTT. Its protein product is CASSDGGGYQPQHF.

This clonotype was seen more than once but under ten times. The rearrangement links TRBV25-1 to TRBJ1-2, with no clear D. The V and J ends lost 3 bases and 10 bases respectively, with 15 bases between them. The CDR3 is made up of 13 amino acids. Germline V gene lookup returns CDR1 MGHDK and CDR2 SYGVNS. The CDR3 nucleotides are TGTGCCAGCAGTGAGATAGAATCCAGGTACTACACCTTC. Its translation is CASSEIESRYYTF.

V is TRBV28 and J is TRBJ2-3, with 8 nucleotides matching TRBD1. V gave up 6 bases and J gave up 2 bases; unmatched junction bases: 4. This CDR3 has 14 amino acids. Germline CDR1 reads MDHEN; CDR2 reads SYDVKM. In DNA form, the CDR3 reads TGTGCCAGCAGAGTGACAGGGGACACAGATACGCAGTATTTT. Amino acids: CASRVTGDTDTQYF.

This clonotype was seen a handful of times. The genes are TRBV20-1 and TRBJ2-1; 11 bases line up with TRBD2. There are 13 residues in the CDR3. J was trimmed by 6 bases and V by 3 bases; bases with no gene match: 1. Germline V CDR1 and CDR2: DFQATT, SNEGSKA (reference sequence). The CDR3 spells CSASLAGGNEQFF. The CDR3 DNA is TGCAGTGCTAGTCTAGCGGGGGGCAATGAGCAGTTCTTC.

V gene TRBV6-5 combines with J gene TRBJ2-3; possibly TRBD2 for D (6 bases). Germline-derived CDR1 and CDR2 are MNHEY and SVGAGI. V lost 6 bases and J lost 1, with 14 bases in between. The CDR3 is 15 residues long. The CDR3 is CASSRLDRGTDTQYF. The CDR3 DNA reads TGTGCCAGCAGCCGACTAGATCGTGGCACAGATACGCAGTATTTT.

The chain carries TRBV28 and TRBJ2-5; 7 nucleotides match TRBD2. The DNA end is more similar to TRBJ2-4, so the J call may be wrong. In germline, CDR1 is MDHEN, CDR2 SYDVKM. This CDR3 has 16 amino acids. This chain's CDR3 is CASSLSAWDGRNIQYF. CDR3 bases: TGTGCCAGCAGTTTAAGCGCTTGGGACGGGAGGAACATTCAGTACTTC.

The chain has TRBV20-1 and TRBJ1-5, with D perhaps matching TRBD1 (6 bases). CDR3 length: 15 residues. In germline, CDR1 is DFQATT, CDR2 SNEGSKA (reference sequence). Trimming stripped 3 bases from V and 2 bases from J, with 14 bases between. CDR3 in amino acids: CSASGGTAGNQPQHF. CDR3 coding DNA: TGCAGTGCTAGCGGGGGCACAGCTGGCAATCAGCCCCAGCATTTT.

The chain uses TRBV11-2 and TRBJ2-2; D gene ambiguous. V was clipped by 5 bases and J by 5 bases, with 24 bases between them. CDR1 is SGHAT and CDR2 is FQNNGV in the germline V gene. The CDR3 consists of 18 residues. CDR3 amino acids: CASSPGSRTTSLTGELFF. The CDR3 bases are TGTGCCAGCAGCCCCGGATCAAGAACGACGTCCCTTACCGGGGAGCTGTTTTTT.

This clonotype was seen repeatedly, ten times or more. This chain uses TRBV9 with TRBJ1-4; 7 bases line up with TRBD1. V was clipped by 4 bases and J by 0 bases; unmatched bases: 3. The CDR3 consists of 15 residues. Germline loops: CDR1 SGDLS, CDR2 YYNGEE. Here the CDR3 DNA reads TGTGCCAGCAGCCCTCAGGGGGCAACTAATGAAAAACTGTTTTTT. Its protein is CASSPQGATNEKLFF.

The V and J genes are TRBV6-5 and TRBJ2-7; D is perhaps TRBD1 (6 bases). Germline V gene data show CDR1 as MNHEY and CDR2 as SVGAGI. V shed 7 bases and J shed 3 bases, with 16 bases lying between them. The CDR3 consists of 14 residues. The CDR3 coding sequence is TGTGCCAGCACGCGCCTCCAGGGGAGCTACGAGCAGTACTTC. It specifies CASTRLQGSYEQYF.

The chain joins TRBV6-5 to TRBJ2-2; D not resolved. V was shortened by 2 bases and J by 6 bases, with 13 bases between the two germline ends. This CDR3 is built from 15 residues. Germline CDR1 is MNHEY and CDR2 is SVGAGI. The chain's CDR3 is CASSYRTPWPGELFF. CDR3 nucleotides: TGTGCCAGCAGTTACCGGACCCCGTGGCCCGGGGAGCTGTTTTTT.

The V call is TRBV3-1, the J call TRBJ2-1, with 9 bases lining up with TRBD2. J gave up 5 bases and V 4 bases, and 9 bases lay outside the gene matches. The CDR3 has 16 residues. CDR1 is LGHDT, CDR2 YNNKEL, per germline (reference sequence). CDR3 bases: TGTGCCAGCAGCCCGGCTAGCGGGACCCCCAACAATGAGCAGTTCTTC. This gives the protein CASSPASGTPNNEQFF.

The gene calls are TRBV6-5 and TRBJ2-2; a weak D match, TRBD2 (7 bases). The V gene's germline CDR1 is MNHEY and CDR2 SVGAGI. CDR3 length: 17 residues. The germline V and J ends were trimmed by 2 bases and 0 bases, with 13 bases remaining between them. As DNA, the CDR3 is TGTGCCAGCAGTTACCTCCTAGGGGGGGCGAACACCGGGGAGCTGTTTTTT. It codes for CASSYLLGGANTGELFF.